This paragraph covers one T cell receptor (beta chain) sequence. The sample comes from a study of blood T cell repertoires in COVID-19. The wider study: The analysed material was cDNA or gDNA that came from T cells, B-cell-depleted T cells, or PBMCs.

The CDR3 loop spans 11 amino acids. Germline V lookup: CDR1 MNHNY, CDR2 SVGAGI (reference sequence). The V segment lost 6 bases and the J segment 10 bases; nucleotides outside the gene matches: 4. The method was immunoSEQ multiplex PCR; TCRdb's version includes in-frame clones alone and lacks a portion of them. Of about 220,000 clones listed, around four fifths are singletons. The chain combines TRBV6-6 with TRBJ2-3, with 7 bases lining up with TRBD1. Source material: peripheral blood. This clonotype originated in a man aged 30 to 39 with active or convalescent COVID-19. CDR3 nucleotide sequence: TGTGCCAGCAGCACGGGACAGCCGCAGTATTTT. Translated, it gives CASSTGQPQYF.